These T cell receptor beta chains were read from a single sample in a study of T cells in Graves' hyperthyroidism and ophthalmopathy. TCRdb itself ran the multiplex PCR reads through MiXCR, one entry per CDR3 protein. The table lists 150,000 or so distinct CDR3 sequences, 9.4% of them singletons, with 22% in the top ten. The sequencing input was blood. Source of these receptors: a woman aged 18-29 years with Graves' hyperthyroidism that later progressed to Graves' ophthalmopathy. The CDR3 runs from the conserved cysteine through the conserved F or W. D genes are given only for firm matches. Part of the rows lack a size; the others show once, few, many or a class for expanded clones.

clone size: many
V gene: TRBV5-1
J gene: TRBJ1-1
D gene: TRBD1
CDR3 protein: CASSSGDRIENTEAFF
CDR3 DNA: TGCGCCAGCAGCTCGGGGGACAGAATCGAGAACACTGAAGCTTTCTTT

clone size: once
V gene: TRBV2
J gene: TRBJ2-5
D gene: NA
CDR3 protein: CASSEVGGGSETRYF
CDR3 DNA: NA

clone size: few
V gene: TRBV25-1
J gene: TRBJ2-7
D gene: NA
CDR3 protein: CASNIQGYEQYF
CDR3 DNA: TGTGCCAGCAATATTCAGGGGTACGAGCAGTACTTC

clone size: few
V gene: TRBV9
J gene: TRBJ2-3
D gene: NA
CDR3 protein: CASSVHGAEADTQYF
CDR3 DNA: TGTGCCAGCAGCGTTCACGGGGCGGAGGCAGATACGCAGTATTTT

clone size: many
V gene: TRBV28
J gene: TRBJ2-3
D gene: NA
CDR3 protein: CASSLSPGRDTQYF
CDR3 DNA: TGTGCCAGCAGTTTATCTCCAGGGAGGGATACGCAGTATTTT

clone size: NA
V gene: TRBV4-1
J gene: TRBJ2-2
D gene: TRBD2
CDR3 protein: CASRSGTTNTGELFF
CDR3 DNA: TGCGCCAGCAGGTCCGGGACTACGAACACCGGGGAGCTGTTTTTT

clone size: many
V gene: TRBV19
J gene: TRBJ2-7
D gene: TRBD2
CDR3 protein: CASSPSGRASYEQYF
CDR3 DNA: TGTGCCAGTAGTCCTAGCGGGAGGGCATCCTACGAGCAGTACTTC

clone size: few
V gene: TRBV24-1
J gene: TRBJ2-2
D gene: NA
CDR3 protein: CATSAAVNTGELFF
CDR3 DNA: TGTGCCACCAGTGCCGCAGTGAACACCGGGGAGCTGTTTTTT

clone size: many
V gene: TRBV20-1
J gene: TRBJ2-1
D gene: NA
CDR3 protein: CSAPNLSVPYNEQFF
CDR3 DNA: TGCAGTGCGCCGAATTTATCTGTTCCCTACAATGAGCAGTTCTTC

clone size: few
V gene: TRBV4-1
J gene: TRBJ2-7
D gene: TRBD1
CDR3 protein: CASSHKPRTGDFYEQYF
CDR3 DNA: TGCGCCAGCAGCCATAAGCCCAGGACAGGGGACTTCTACGAGCAGTACTTC

clone size: many
V gene: TRBV20-1
J gene: TRBJ1-2
D gene: NA
CDR3 protein: CSARGALGGYTF
CDR3 DNA: TGCAGTGCTAGAGGGGCTTTGGGGGGCTACACCTTC

clone size: many
V gene: TRBV7-2
J gene: TRBJ1-2
D gene: TRBD1
CDR3 protein: CASRTGTGASGYTF
CDR3 DNA: TGTGCCAGCAGAACCGGGACAGGGGCGTCTGGCTACACCTTC

clone size: NA
V gene: TRBV6-1
J gene: TRBJ2-7
D gene: NA
CDR3 protein: CASSERSLVTAEQYF
CDR3 DNA: TGTGCCAGCAGTGAAAGATCTCTGGTGACGGCCGAGCAGTACTTC

clone size: many
V gene: TRBV19
J gene: TRBJ1-2
D gene: TRBD1
CDR3 protein: CASSADRRGYTF
CDR3 DNA: TGTGCCAGTAGTGCGGACAGGAGGGGCTACACCTTC

clone size: many
V gene: TRBV30
J gene: TRBJ2-2
D gene: NA
CDR3 protein: CAWRGLAGATGELFF
CDR3 DNA: TGTGCCTGGAGGGGATTGGCAGGGGCGACCGGGGAGCTGTTTTTT

clone size: NA
V gene: TRBV3-1
J gene: TRBJ2-5
D gene: NA
CDR3 protein: CASSQDSAPETQYF
CDR3 DNA: TGTGCCAGCAGCCAAGATAGTGCTCCGGAGACCCAGTACTTC

clone size: many
V gene: TRBV11-3
J gene: TRBJ1-6
D gene: NA
CDR3 protein: CASSLQGNSPLHF
CDR3 DNA: TGTGCCAGCAGCTTACAAGGGAATTCACCCCTCCACTTT

clone size: many
V gene: TRBV20-1
J gene: TRBJ2-1
D gene: NA
CDR3 protein: CSARVGFKGNEQFF
CDR3 DNA: TGCAGTGCTAGAGTGGGGTTTAAGGGCAATGAGCAGTTCTTC

clone size: many
V gene: TRBV29-1
J gene: TRBJ2-5
D gene: TRBD2
CDR3 protein: CSVEGGGLQETQYF
CDR3 DNA: TGCAGCGTTGAAGGGGGAGGGCTACAAGAGACCCAGTACTTC

clone size: NA
V gene: TRBV5-1
J gene: TRBJ2-7
D gene: NA
CDR3 protein: CASSLIALPTYEQYF
CDR3 DNA: TGCGCCAGCAGCTTGATAGCCCTTCCCACCTACGAGCAGTACTTC

clone size: many
V gene: TRBV6-1
J gene: TRBJ2-5
D gene: NA
CDR3 protein: CASSEAPGDGETQYF
CDR3 DNA: TGTGCCAGCAGTGAAGCCCCCGGAGACGGAGAGACCCAGTACTTC

clone size: NA
V gene: TRBV6-2/TRBV6-3
J gene: TRBJ2-5
D gene: TRBD1
CDR3 protein: CASSYGYRGQETQYF
CDR3 DNA: TGTGCCAGCAGTTACGGATACAGGGGGCAAGAGACCCAGTACTTC